Below, 7 T cell receptor beta chains from the same sample are listed, as sequenced in a study of T cell clonality in common variable immunodeficiency. Study outcomes and limitations: In common variable immunodeficiency, TCR beta chains reportedly carried fewer deletions and N-nucleotide insertions.

The repertoire was sequenced with immunoSEQ multiplex PCR; TCRdb's copy has only in-frame clones and lacks some. Singletons are absent from the sample, which has around 40,000 clones. These TCRs' antigens remain unknown. Input material: peripheral blood mononuclear cells. The receptors derive from a human donor with common variable immunodeficiency.

This clone was picked up a small number of times. With the read ending 3 residues before the CDR3 end, the germline J gene is used to fill in that end. This chain links TRBV20-1 with TRBJ2-7; 16 nucleotides agree with TRBD2. Germline CDR1 is DFQATT and CDR2 is SNEGSKA (reference sequence). The CDR3 is 16 amino acids. V was clipped by 3 bases and J by 6 bases; unmatched bases: 8. CDR3 bases read: TGCAGTGCTAGGGGACTAGCGGGAGGGTGGGGCAGCGAG. It encodes CSARGLAGGWGSE. The entire CDR3 is CSARGLAGGWGSEQYF.

In its sample, this clone was seen a few times. The read terminates 3 residues ahead of where the CDR3 ends, so the germline J gene completes it. V usage is TRBV30 and J usage is TRBJ2-1, with TRBD2 matching 9 bases. The germline CDR1 and CDR2 sequences are GTSNPN and SVGIG (reference sequence). CDR3 length equals 15 residues. With V trimmed by 0 bases and J by 6 bases, 6 bases remained unmatched. The sequenced part of the CDR3 DNA is TGTGCCTGGAGTGTACATAGCGGGGGACTCAATGAG. Protein sequence: CAWSVHSGGLNE. The entire CDR3 protein is CAWSVHSGGLNEQFF.

This clone was recorded many times. The CDR3 end lies 3 residues beyond the end of the read and is filled in from the germline J gene. The gene calls are TRBV23-1 and TRBJ2-5; a possible D gene is TRBD2 (6 bases). TRBV23-1 falls under the ORF class, with uncertain function. The CDR3 extends over 15 amino acids. Trimming removed 0 bases at V and 5 bases at J, with 13 bases between. Incomplete CDR3 DNA: TGCGCCAGCAGTCAATCAGATCGGGGGAGGGAGACC. It specifies CASSQSDRGRET. The full CDR3 reads CASSQSDRGRETQYF.

This clone was found a few times. Sequencing ends 3 residues short of the CDR3 end; the germline J gene provides the rest. The chain carries TRBV7-2 and TRBJ2-3; possible D gene TRBD2, 7 bases. The V end lost 3 bases, the J end lost 2 bases, and 12 bases lay between the germline ends. The germline gives CDR1 SGHTA, CDR2 FQGNSA. This CDR3 is 15 amino acids long. Partial CDR3 DNA: TGTGCCAGCAGCTTGTTCGGGGGGCCCACAGATACG. Translation: CASSLFGGPTDT. The full CDR3 protein is CASSLFGGPTDTQYF.

This clone was recorded a few times. The read finishes 3 residues shy of the CDR3 end, and the germline J gene is used to complete it. The genes are TRBV7-9 and TRBJ2-3, with 11 positions matching TRBD2. CDR3 size: 15 residues. The junction had 6 bases not matched to a gene; V was cut back by 5 bases and J by 5 bases. CDR1 SEHNR and CDR2 FQNEAQ come from the germline V gene (reference sequence). This CDR3 reads CASSPSGGRGDTQYF. The sequenced part of the CDR3 DNA is TGTGCCAGCAGCCCTAGCGGGGGGCGGGGAGATACG.

In the case of this clone: The observed sequence ends 3 residues before the CDR3 terminus, with the missing tail filled in from the germline J gene. The rearrangement uses TRBV7-2 and TRBJ2-5; TRBD2 agrees at 7 bases. This CDR3 has 15 amino acids. Germline V gene lookup returns CDR1 SGHTA and CDR2 FQGNSA. Losses at the gene ends were 1 base for V and 2 bases for J; bases not matched to a gene: 4. CDR3 protein: CASSLGVGGQETQYF. The sequenced part of the CDR3 DNA is TGTGCCAGCAGCTTAGGGGTGGGGGGGCAAGAGACC.

Many counts were recorded for this clone. The read gets to within 3 residues of the CDR3 end, and the germline J gene fills in the rest. The chain is built from TRBV10-3 and TRBJ2-5; 11 bases line up with TRBD2. The CDR3 extends over 15 amino acids. Germline V gene sequence: CDR1 ENHRY, CDR2 SYGVKD. V trimming: 6 bases; J trimming: 1 base; junction bases outside the gene matches: 4. This chain's CDR3 is CAIREGTSGQETQYF. The CDR3 bases that were read are TGTGCCATCAGAGAGGGGACTAGCGGCCAAGAGACC.